This T cell receptor beta chain was captured in a study of shared clonotypes between healthy human individuals. Study outcomes and limitations: Clonotypes that were shared across four donors made up approximately 5% of naive CD4 clonotypes. Since donors were few, the genetic and exposure-history diversity represented was limited.

Germline V lookup: CDR1 SGHTA, CDR2 FQGNSA. Unmatched junction bases numbered 2, after V lost 3 bases and J lost 8 bases. CDR3 size: 14 residues. Genomic DNA from each subset was divided evenly over several immunoSEQ plates. Only in-frame clones appear in the TCRdb table, and some are missing; sequencing was by immunoSEQ multiplex PCR. The sample lists millions of clones, over 85% occurring once. Of note for this clone: Its cognate antigen is unknown.

The sample was naive CD4+ T cells from PBMCs. As to subset: CD45RA+ positively selected. The gene calls are TRBV7-2 and TRBJ1-4; 11 nucleotides line up with TRBD1. This sequence originates from a man between 18 and 29 years old in good health. Some clones in this sample may be carry-over from other donors' samples. CDR3 amino acids: CASSLDRGQEKLFF. Here the CDR3 DNA reads TGTGCCAGCAGCTTGGACAGGGGGCAAGAAAAACTGTTTTTT.